This T cell receptor beta chain was captured by sequencing in a study of CD8 T cells in ankylosing spondylitis. A remark on this clonotype: Its antigen is as yet unknown.

This CDR3 is 12 amino acids long. Germline CDR1 reads LGHDT; CDR2 reads YNNKEL (reference sequence). Trimming removed 6 bases at V and 6 bases at J, with 11 bases between. TCRdb re-derived calls from the 5' RACE reads in MiXCR, one entry per CDR3 protein. In the table there are over 700,000 distinct CDR3 sequences, roughly 20% of which are singletons. Broader study findings: A TCR beta motif of under ten highly homologous variants seemed to mark ankylosing spondylitis blood.

The chain couples TRBV3-1 to TRBJ1-2, with D possibly being TRBD1 (5 bases). The sequence came from a male donor with ankylosing spondylitis. Sequencing was done on a sample of blood, either unsorted or a sorted T cell fraction (not recorded which). CDR3: CASSVGDDGYTF. The DNA of the CDR3 is TGTGCCAGCAGTGTCGGGGACGATGGCTACACCTTC.